This T cell receptor (beta chain) came from a study of molecular identifiers for immune sequencing clone quantification. Points on this clonotype: One end of the junction varies from germline; a read error may be responsible.

Each CDR3 protein gets one entry after TCRdb re-called the PCR reads with MiXCR. The sample contains hundreds of thousands of distinct CDR3 sequences, around 25% of which appear only once. CDR1 is SQVTM and CDR2 is ANQGSEA in the germline V gene. The CDR3 loop spans 13 amino acids. This TCR was recovered from a human donor in good health. Some libraries in this study had Jurkat cell RNA spiked in. The chain employs TRBV29-1 and TRBJ2-4, with a possible D match to TRBD2 (5 bases). What was sequenced was naive CD8+ T cells from blood, with Jurkat cell RNA spiked in. The subset denotes: FACS-sorted CD8+CD4-CCR7+CD45RA+ naive T cells. CDR3 residues: CSVFGLANPLPSF. In nucleotides, the CDR3 is TGCAGCGTTTTCGGTCTAGCCAACCCCCTTCCGTCCTTC.